This T cell receptor beta chain was found in a study of spatial heterogeneity in lung cancer. Across the study: Patients with untreated early-stage non-small cell lung cancer, numbering some 68, were the donors.

Every molecule of TCR cDNA had its own unique molecular identifier. One entry per CDR3 protein results from TCRdb running MiXCR on the 5' RACE reads. The data contain around 120,000 distinct CDR3 sequences, approximately 12% of them singletons. Time point in this sample: blood at routine non-recurrence follow-up after resection. Unsorted samples of tumor, nontumor lung or frozen PBMC had their whole RNA sequenced. Germline CDR1 is SQVTM and CDR2 is ANQGSEA. The CDR3 spans 13 residues. Trimming shortened V by 1 base and J by 4 bases, and 8 bases separated the two germline ends. Material: PBMCs, obtained at follow-up. This rearrangement joins TRBV29-1 to TRBJ2-1, with D unresolved. The TCR sequence derives from a male donor with early-stage non-small cell lung cancer. The CDR3 region is CSVEGSRYNEQFF. The CDR3 DNA reads as TGCAGCGTTGAAGGGTCCAGGTACAATGAGCAGTTCTTC.